This entry lists 23 T cell receptor beta chains sequenced from one sample in a study of blood T cell repertoires in COVID-19. The repertoire was sequenced with immunoSEQ multiplex PCR; TCRdb's copy has only in-frame clones and lacks some. The sample has around 300,000 clones; around 89% are singletons. The sample consisted of peripheral blood. Receptor source: a woman in her 30s with COVID-19, enrolled during active disease.

The chain combines TRBV5-5 with TRBJ1-2, with D possibly being TRBD1 (5 bases). Germline V gene data show CDR1 as SGHKS and CDR2 as YYEKEE (reference sequence). V was clipped by 3 bases and J by 4 bases, with 16 bases between them. This CDR3 is 15 amino acids long. Here the CDR3 reads CASSSENRIPYGYTF. In nucleotides, the CDR3 is TGTGCCAGCAGCTCGGAAAACAGGATTCCCTATGGCTACACCTTC.

The count of this clone is one. The rearrangement joins TRBV7-9 to TRBJ1-4, with no clear D. The CDR3 runs 14 residues. Germline CDR1 SEHNR, CDR2 FQNEAQ (reference sequence). Trimming took off 4 bases at V and 8 bases at J, with 14 bases between the two ends. The CDR3 loop reads CASSSQTRWEKLFF. Written as DNA, the CDR3 is TGTGCCAGCAGCTCACAGACCCGGTGGGAAAAACTGTTTTTT.

The V gene is TRBV18, the J gene TRBJ2-7; 12 bases are a match to TRBD1. The CDR3 contains 15 residues. V dropped 3 bases and J dropped 8; count of bases not matched to a gene: 8. Per the germline V gene, CDR1 is KGHSH and CDR2 is LQKENI. As DNA, the CDR3 is TGTGCCAGCTCACCTTCACCGGGACAGGGGGCCCAGCAGTACTTC. Protein sequence: CASSPSPGQGAQQYF.

The chain uses TRBV7-2 and TRBJ2-5; D gene uncertain. This CDR3 contains 16 residues. V was shortened by 1 base and J by 1 base, with 13 bases between the two germline ends. From germline, CDR1 is SGHTA and CDR2 FQGNSA. The CDR3 is CASSLGSRTVQETQYF. The DNA of the CDR3 is TGTGCCAGCAGCTTAGGGTCCCGAACGGTCCAAGAGACCCAGTACTTC.

The chain has TRBV19 and TRBJ2-7; D is unresolved. V was cut by 1 base and J by 5 bases, with 12 bases left in between. Germline-derived CDR1 and CDR2 are LNHDA and SQIVND (reference sequence). The CDR3 runs to 14 residues. CDR3: CASSIGGGADEQYF. DNA for the CDR3: TGTGCCAGTAGTATAGGCGGCGGTGCTGACGAGCAGTACTTC.

V is TRBV29-1 and J is TRBJ1-2; D ambiguous. The ends were cut back, 3 bases at V and 7 bases at J, with 21 bases in the middle. The CDR3 contains 15 residues. Germline CDR1 and CDR2: SQVTM and ANQGSEA. The CDR3 nucleotides are TGCAGCGTTGAGTATTGGAGATGGCCGGGTTCTGGCTACACCTTC. The encoded protein is CSVEYWRWPGSGYTF.

This chain connects TRBV15 to TRBJ1-1; D is perhaps TRBD1 (5 bases). V was shortened by 1 base and J by 1 base, with 16 bases between the two germline ends. The germline V gene has CDR1 LNHNV and CDR2 YYDKDF (reference sequence). This CDR3 comprises 17 residues. In DNA, the CDR3 is TGTGCCACCAGCAGAGGCCCTTCCAGCGGGACGAACACTGAAGCTTTCTTT. Translation gives CATSRGPSSGTNTEAFF.

About this clone itself: In the same sample, other DNA sequences code for this CDR3. The J gene is TRBJ1-2, the V gene TRBV18, with TRBD1 matching over 7 bases. In germline, CDR1 is KGHSH, CDR2 LQKENI. The V segment lost 3 bases and the J segment 2 bases; nucleotides outside the gene matches: 0. The CDR3 extends over 13 amino acids. The CDR3, as DNA: TGTGCCAGCTCACCGGACAGGAACTATGGCTACACCTTC. It specifies CASSPDRNYGYTF.

The chain couples TRBV7-2 to TRBJ2-1; 10 nucleotides agree with TRBD2. With 4 bases clipped from V and 8 bases from J, the junction kept 14 bases outside the gene matches. The CDR3 is made up of 17 amino acids. The V gene's germline CDR1 is SGHTA and CDR2 FQGNSA. CDR3 DNA sequence: TGTGCCAGCAGCTACCGGACTGAAGCGGGGGGGCACGATGAGCAGTTCTTC. Protein sequence: CASSYRTEAGGHDEQFF.

The chain has TRBV25-1 and TRBJ1-4, with D unresolved. V was shortened by 3 bases and J by 6 bases, with 8 bases between the two germline ends. The CDR3 runs 13 residues. Germline V lookup: CDR1 MGHDK, CDR2 SYGVNS. CDR3 nucleotides: TGTGCCAGCAGTGAGTCTGTGTATGAAAAACTGTTTTTT. Protein sequence: CASSESVYEKLFF.

The chain is built from TRBV5-1 and TRBJ2-1, with no clear D. The CDR3 length is 12 residues. V lost 2 bases and J 7 bases, leaving 7 bases between the germline ends. CDR1 and CDR2 from the germline V gene are SGHRS and YFSETQ. The CDR3 region is CASSLNGNEQFF. As DNA, the CDR3 is TGCGCCAGCAGCTTAAACGGGAATGAGCAGTTCTTC.

This chain connects TRBV6-6 to TRBJ2-7, with D possibly TRBD2 on 6 matching bases. V lost 6 bases, J lost 7 bases, and 16 bases lay in between. Germline lookup yields CDR1 MNHNY and CDR2 SVGAGI (reference sequence). The CDR3 runs to 13 residues. The DNA of the CDR3 is TGTGCCAGCAGACCCCCCGCGGGGAATGAGCAGTACGTC. It yields the protein CASRPPAGNEQYV.

This chain joins TRBV27 and TRBJ1-6, with TRBD1 identical over 9 bases. V lost 7 bases to trimming and J lost 9 bases; unmatched junction nucleotides: 13. The CDR3 has 16 residues. Looked up from germline, CDR1 is MNHEY and CDR2 is SMNVEV (reference sequence). The CDR3 is CASTSGQGMMFSPLHF. The CDR3 bases are TGTGCCAGCACCTCAGGACAGGGGATGATGTTTTCACCCCTCCACTTT.

The chain uses TRBV3-1 (or the pseudogene TRBV3-2) and TRBJ1-1; 7 nucleotides align to TRBD1. Germline-derived CDR1 and CDR2 are LGHDT and YNNKEL (reference sequence). The CDR3 is 13 amino acids. With 3 bases clipped from V and 4 bases from J, the junction kept 2 bases outside the gene matches. As DNA, the CDR3 is TGTGCCAGCAGCCATAACAGGGGCACTGAAGCTTTCTTT. It specifies CASSHNRGTEAFF.

To note about this clone: The sample contains more than one DNA sequence encoding this CDR3. This chain uses TRBV7-2 with TRBJ1-6; D is ambiguous. The ends were cut back, 5 bases at V and 7 bases at J, with 3 bases in the middle. The germline V gene encodes CDR1 SGHTA and CDR2 FQGNSA. This CDR3 region has 11 residues. CDR3 in DNA: TGTGCCAGCAGCCTAAATTCACCCCTCCACTTT. Amino acids: CASSLNSPLHF.

J is TRBJ1-3 and V is TRBV27; the D is unclear. CDR3 size: 14 residues. Germline CDR1 MNHEY, CDR2 SMNVEV (reference sequence). V lost 6 bases, J lost 4 bases, and 13 bases lay in between. Here the CDR3 DNA reads TGTGCCAGCAGGAAAGGAGGAGTCGGAAACACCATATATTTT. This sequence encodes CASRKGGVGNTIYF.

The table lists this clone with a count of one. Other nucleotide sequences from this sample produce the same CDR3. The chain uses TRBV6-5 and TRBJ1-1; 8 positions match TRBD1. Germline V gene sequence: CDR1 MNHEY, CDR2 SVGAGI. This CDR3 comprises 12 residues. The trim removed 6 bases at V and 4 bases at J, leaving 1 base unmatched. CDR3 loop: CASSRGLTEAFF. The CDR3 region has the DNA TGTGCCAGCAGCAGGGGGCTCACTGAAGCTTTCTTT.

The rearrangement links TRBV14 to TRBJ2-5; 10 bases match TRBD2. Germline CDR1 and CDR2: SGHDN and FVKESK. The CDR3 length is 15 residues. J was trimmed by 4 bases and V by 5 bases; bases with no gene match: 7. In nucleotides, the CDR3 is TGTGCCAGCAGCGATCAGCGGGGGGGCGGAGAGACCCAGTACTTC. Translating gives CASSDQRGGGETQYF. Looking up the rest from reference TRBV14 and TRBJ2-5 gives the full variable domain: EAGVTQFPSHSVIEKGQTVTLRCDPISGHDNLYWYRRVMGKEIKFLLHFVKESKQDESGMPNNRFLAERTGGTYSTLKVQPAELEDSGVYFCASSDQRGGGETQYFGPGTRLLVL.

The table lists this clone with a few counts. The chain is built from TRBV7-8 and TRBJ2-1; TRBD2 agrees at 8 bases. From germline, CDR1 is SGHVS and CDR2 FQNEAQ. V was clipped by 0 bases and J by 5 bases; unmatched bases: 3. The CDR3 spans 15 residues. The CDR3 DNA sequence: TGTGCCAGCAGCTTAGCGGGCGGGGGGCACAATGAGCAGTTCTTC. It translates to CASSLAGGGHNEQFF.

The CDR3 reads CASSLSVGDTLSGYTF. CDR3 DNA: TGTGCCAGCAGTTTATCAGTGGGGGACACCCTCTCAGGCTACACCTTC. The V call is TRBV27, the J call TRBJ1-2; tentatively, D is TRBD1 (6 bases). CDR1 and CDR2 from the germline V gene are MNHEY and SMNVEV (reference sequence). The CDR3 sequence is 16 residues long. Trimming stripped 0 bases from V and 8 bases from J, with 19 bases between.

The chain carries TRBV29-1 and TRBJ1-2; 7 positions match TRBD1. CDR3 length equals 14 residues. After removal of 0 bases from V and 4 bases from J, the junction contained 5 bases not matched to a gene. CDR1 and CDR2 (germline): SQVTM, ANQGSEA. The CDR3 nucleotides are TGCAGCGTTGAAGATAGCGGACAGGTCTATGGCTACACCTTC. Its protein product is CSVEDSGQVYGYTF. Filled out from reference TRBV29-1 and TRBJ1-2, the complete variable domain reads SAVISQKPSRDICQRGTSLTIQCQVDSQVTMMFWYRQQPGQSLTLIATANQGSEATYESGFVIDKFPISRPNLTFSTLTVSNMSPEDSSIYLCSVEDSGQVYGYTFGSGTRLTVV.

This clone is a singleton in its sample. This chain uses TRBV6-5 with TRBJ1-6; D gene ambiguous. CDR3 length equals 14 residues. The V and J ends lost 3 bases and 6 bases respectively, with 9 bases between them. Germline CDR1 reads MNHEY; CDR2 reads SVGAGI. The CDR3 loop reads CASSYGQANSPLHF. Written as DNA, the CDR3 is TGTGCCAGCAGTTATGGGCAGGCTAATTCACCCCTCCACTTT.

This chain joins TRBV18 and TRBJ2-6; 8 bases fit TRBD2. CDR3 size: 16 residues. V trimming: 1 base; J trimming: 3 bases; junction bases outside the gene matches: 2. CDR1 KGHSH and CDR2 LQKENI come from the germline V gene. This chain's CDR3 is CASSPQGLGGANVLTF. CDR3 nucleotide sequence: TGTGCCAGCTCACCACAGGGACTAGGTGGGGCCAACGTCCTGACTTTC.